The clone carrying this T cell receptor (beta chain) has a handful of counts. Those enrolled, adults aged 18 to 89 years, came from about 24 US areas. The source of the sample is a study of blood T cell repertoires in COVID-19. Original methodology: The assay estimated nucleated cells by amplifying reference gene primers. Libraries were prepared by immunoSEQ multiplex PCR; TCRdb keeps only in-frame clonotypes and omits some of them. V, J and clone size were drawn from that table, and D and trimming were deduced from the DNA. Counted here are 250,000 to 300,000 clones, 84% occurring once; the ten biggest clones make up around 4.1%. Germline V gives CDR1 LNHDA, CDR2 SQIVND (reference sequence). The J segment lost 4 bases and the V segment lost 5 bases, leaving 12 bases of the junction unmatched. The CDR3 loop spans 16 amino acids.

Sequencing input: PBMCs or T cells enriched from blood (not recorded which). The chain has TRBV19 and TRBJ2-3; 7 bases are shared with TRBD1. This receptor was obtained from a man aged 30 to 39 with acute COVID-19. The CDR3 spells CASSSQGVSVADTQYF. CDR3 sequence (DNA): TGTGCCAGTAGTTCGCAGGGGGTTTCAGTCGCAGATACGCAGTATTTT.